This TCR beta chain was recovered during a study of lymphopenia after photon versus proton radiotherapy. Findings and caveats of the study: Authors raise, but do not show, better survival with proton therapy. In patients who died, overall survival fell as post-nadir TCR diversity dropped more. Oligoclonal CD8+ Temra expansion after nadir drove photon patients' diversity drop. Under photons, naive T cells and diversity fell while effector/memory populations rose.

With regard to this clone: Its antigen is not identified.

Method: immunoSEQ multiplex PCR; TCRdb's copy keeps in-frame clones and lacks some. The sample holds 150,000 to 200,000 clones, roughly nine tenths seen once. The sample consisted of peripheral blood, taken from a patient treated with photon-based radiotherapy. The receptor was isolated from a man aged 50-59 years with gastric cancer.

CDR3 coding DNA: TGCGCCAGCAGCCAAGACCCTCCAGCGGGAGTAAGAGACGAGCAGTACTTC. Protein: CASSQDPPAGVRDEQYF. The V and J genes are TRBV4-1 and TRBJ2-7, with 8 nucleotides matching TRBD2. The CDR3 loop spans 17 amino acids. Germline CDR1 reads MGHRA; CDR2 reads YSYEKL. J was trimmed by 5 bases and V by 0 bases; bases with no gene match: 12.